This TCR beta chain was identified during a study of response to subunit inactivated influenza vaccine. This clonotype turned up a few times. Each CDR3 protein is one row after TCRdb ran MiXCR on the RT-PCR reads. The sample gives about 800,000 distinct CDR3 sequences, less than 25% of which show up once; 10% to 13% is in the top ten. The CDR3 length is 16 residues. V was pared by 6 bases and J by 4 bases, with 8 bases of the junction left unmatched. Sequenced material: PBMCs from blood, taken 4 to 6 days after vaccination. The receptor was derived from a middle-aged man who received an inactivated influenza vaccine. The rearrangement uses TRBV12-3 or TRBV12-4 and TRBJ1-5, with 11 positions matching TRBD1. For the CDR3, the DNA is TGTGCCAGCAGCGCCTCGGGGACAGGGGGTAATCAGCCCCAGCATTTT. This codes for CASSASGTGGNQPQHF.